This T cell receptor beta chain stems from a study of CD8 T cells in ankylosing spondylitis. After removal of 3 bases from V and 3 bases from J, the junction contained 7 bases not matched to a gene. Germline CDR1 is LGHNA and CDR2 is YSLEER. CDR3 length: 16 amino acids. This clonotype came up many times. In TCRdb, the 5' RACE reads were re-called with MiXCR into one record per CDR3 protein. The sample carries some 130,000 distinct CDR3 sequences, more than 7% recorded once. Specimen: synovial fluid, either unsorted or a sorted T cell fraction (not recorded which). The TCR was taken from a male donor with ankylosing spondylitis. The chain carries TRBV4-3 and TRBJ2-2; 7 bases fit TRBD2. The CDR3 protein is CASSQGQGGYTGELFF. CDR3 coding DNA: TGCGCCAGCAGCCAGGGCCAGGGAGGGTACACCGGGGAGCTGTTTTTT.